The clone carrying this TCR beta chain came up many times. Its antigen is as yet unknown. A sample-barcoded 5' primer and a J-beta primer mix were used in a second PCR of roughly 7 to 11 cycles. Tagging of each cDNA molecule was performed by a template-switch adaptor with 12 random nucleotides. TCRdb reprocessed the 5' RACE reads via MiXCR and lists one record per CDR3 protein. Of around 900,000 distinct CDR3 sequences in the sample, roughly 26% were seen once. Trimming shortened V by 5 bases and J by 2 bases, and 15 bases separated the two germline ends. Per the germline V gene, CDR1 is MNHNY and CDR2 is SVGAGI (reference sequence). The length of the CDR3 is 15 residues. The data were obtained in a study of blood T cells in healthy people across ages. General study points: TCR beta diversity correlated strongly with naive T cell percentage.

The chain couples TRBV6-6 to TRBJ2-5, with D perhaps assigned TRBD1 or TRBD2 (6 bases each). The receptor was derived from an elderly woman in good health. Sequenced sample: blood. CDR3 protein: CASSPPTGRQETQYF. CDR3 nucleotide sequence: TGTGCCAGCAGTCCCCCCACAGGGAGGCAAGAGACCCAGTACTTC.